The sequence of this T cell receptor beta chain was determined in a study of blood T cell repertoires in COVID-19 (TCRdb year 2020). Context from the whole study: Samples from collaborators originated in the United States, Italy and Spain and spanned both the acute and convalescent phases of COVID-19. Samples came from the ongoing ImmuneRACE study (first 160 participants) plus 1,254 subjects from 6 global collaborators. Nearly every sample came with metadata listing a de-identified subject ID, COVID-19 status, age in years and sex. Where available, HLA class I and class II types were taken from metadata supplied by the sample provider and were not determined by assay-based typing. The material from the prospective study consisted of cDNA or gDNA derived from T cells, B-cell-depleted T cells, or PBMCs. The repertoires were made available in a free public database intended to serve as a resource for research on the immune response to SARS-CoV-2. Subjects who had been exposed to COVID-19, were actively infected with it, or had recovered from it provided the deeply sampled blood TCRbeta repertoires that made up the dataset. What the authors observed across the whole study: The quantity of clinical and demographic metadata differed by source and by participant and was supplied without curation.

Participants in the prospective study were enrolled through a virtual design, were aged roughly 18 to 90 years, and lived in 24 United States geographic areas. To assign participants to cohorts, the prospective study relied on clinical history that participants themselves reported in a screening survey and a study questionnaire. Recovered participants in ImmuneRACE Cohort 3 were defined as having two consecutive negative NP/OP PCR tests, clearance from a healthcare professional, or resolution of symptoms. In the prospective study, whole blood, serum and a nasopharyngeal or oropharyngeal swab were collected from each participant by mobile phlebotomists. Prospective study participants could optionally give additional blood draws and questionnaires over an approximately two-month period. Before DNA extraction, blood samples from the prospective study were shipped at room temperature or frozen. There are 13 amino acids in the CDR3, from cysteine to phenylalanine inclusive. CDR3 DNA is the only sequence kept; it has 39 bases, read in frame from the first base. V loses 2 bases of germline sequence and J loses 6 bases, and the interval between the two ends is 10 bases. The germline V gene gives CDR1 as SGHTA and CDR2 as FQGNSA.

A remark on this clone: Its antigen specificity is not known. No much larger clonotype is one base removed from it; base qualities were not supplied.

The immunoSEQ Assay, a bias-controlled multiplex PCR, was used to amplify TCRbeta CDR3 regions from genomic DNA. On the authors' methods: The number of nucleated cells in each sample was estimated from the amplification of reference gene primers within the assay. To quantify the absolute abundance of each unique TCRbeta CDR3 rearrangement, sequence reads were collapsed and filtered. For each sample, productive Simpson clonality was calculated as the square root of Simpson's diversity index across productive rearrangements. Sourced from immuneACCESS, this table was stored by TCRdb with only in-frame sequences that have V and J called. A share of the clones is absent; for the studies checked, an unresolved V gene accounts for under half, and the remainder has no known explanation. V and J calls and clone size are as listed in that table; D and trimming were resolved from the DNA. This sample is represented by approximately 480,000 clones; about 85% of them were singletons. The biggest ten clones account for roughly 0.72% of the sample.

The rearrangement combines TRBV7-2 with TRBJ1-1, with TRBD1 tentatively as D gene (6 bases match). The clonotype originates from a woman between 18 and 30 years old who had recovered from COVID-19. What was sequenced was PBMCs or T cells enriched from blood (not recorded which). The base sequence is TGTGCCAGCAGCTTAATAGGGGGGGCTGAAGCTTTCTTT. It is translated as CASSLIGGAEAFF.